Listed below are T cell receptor beta chains from one sample, sequenced in a study of blood T cell repertoires in COVID-19. The repertoire was sequenced with immunoSEQ multiplex PCR; TCRdb's copy has only in-frame clones and lacks some. Of about 120,000 clones in the sample, 85% were seen once. Sample: peripheral blood. Receptor source: a woman of 80 years or more with acute or convalescent COVID-19. The CDR3 runs from the conserved cysteine through the conserved F or W. The D gene is left open where the match is weak. Size is stated for part of the rows, as once, few or many counts, or as a class when the clone is expanded.

>few|TRBJ1-1|TRBV6-6|.
CASSYPQTVEAFF
TGTGCCAGCAGTTACCCTCAGACAGTTGAGGCTTTCTTT
>.|TRBJ1-1|TRBV7-2|TRBD1
CASSFRQGANTEAFF
TGTGCCAGCAGCTTTCGACAGGGGGCGAACACTGAAGCTTTCTTT
>.|TRBJ1-2|TRBV6-5|.
CASSYPRGPSNYGYTF
TGTGCCAGCAGTTACCCCAGGGGCCCCTCTAACTATGGCTACACCTTC
>.|TRBJ1-6|TRBV10-2|TRBD1
CASIRDRGTPLHF
TGCGCCAGCATCCGCGACAGGGGGACACCCCTCCACTTT
>.|TRBJ1-4|TRBV6-5|.
CASSNLRDNKEKLFF
TGTGCCAGCAGTAATCTCCGGGACAACAAAGAAAAACTGTTTTTT
>once|TRBJ2-5|TRBV18|.
CASSPNEVTQYF
TGTGCCAGCTCCCCCAATGAGGTGACCCAGTACTTC
>.|TRBJ1-1|TRBV7-9|TRBD1
CASSQQGTEAFF
TGTGCCAGCAGCCAACAGGGGACTGAAGCTTTCTTT
>.|TRBJ2-3|TRBV5-1|TRBD1
CASSPDRGKDTQYF
TGCGCCAGCAGCCCCGACAGGGGAAAAGATACGCAGTATTTT
>.|TRBJ1-5|TRBV4-2|.
CASSQQGSNQPQHF
TGTGCCAGCAGCCAACAGGGAAGCAATCAGCCCCAGCATTTT
>.|TRBJ1-1|TRBV6-6|TRBD1
CASKRQGENAEAFF
TGTGCCAGCAAAAGACAGGGGGAGAACGCTGAAGCTTTCTTT
>once|TRBJ2-6|TRBV12-5|TRBD1
CASGSLTQGAAGANVLTF
TGTGCTAGTGGTTCACTAACACAGGGGGCAGCTGGGGCCAACGTCCTGACTTTC
>.|TRBJ1-1|TRBV7-3|.
CASRTRGGTEAFF
TGTGCCAGCAGAACAAGGGGAGGGACTGAAGCTTTCTTT
>.|TRBJ1-1|TRBV4-2|TRBD1
CASTTGGTAEAFF
TGTGCCAGCACCACAGGGGGAACCGCTGAAGCTTTCTTT
>.|TRBJ2-2|TRBV9|TRBD2
CASSVGSSGSIGELFF
TGTGCCAGCAGCGTAGGGTCTAGCGGGTCCATCGGGGAGCTGTTTTTT
>.|TRBJ1-5|TRBV19|.
CASSIDTWGGQPQHF
TGTGCCAGTAGTATAGACACGTGGGGAGGTCAGCCCCAGCATTTT
>.|TRBJ1-4|TRBV27|.
CASSLSGANEKLFF
TGTGCCAGCAGTTTATCGGGCGCCAATGAAAAACTGTTTTTT
>.|TRBJ1-1|TRBV4-3|TRBD1
CASSPGDRNTEAFF
TGCGCCAGCAGCCCCGGGGACAGGAACACTGAAGCTTTCTTT
>once|TRBJ1-2|TRBV28|.
CASSRDTLFYTF
TGTGCCAGCAGTCGGGACACCCTTTTCTACACCTTC
>.|TRBJ1-6|TRBV6-6|TRBD1
CASSPLNGWTGGSNSPLHF
TGTGCCAGCAGTCCCTTAAATGGTTGGACAGGGGGCTCTAATTCACCCCTCCACTTT
>.|TRBJ2-1|TRBV10-3|.
CAISDPDSNNEQFF
TGTGCCATCAGTGACCCCGATAGCAACAATGAGCAGTTCTTC
>few|TRBJ2-5|TRBV20-1|.
CSARVGGQETQYF
TGCAGTGCTCGTGTAGGGGGCCAAGAGACCCAGTACTTC
>.|TRBJ1-3|TRBV4-1|.
CASSQDRGGAGNTIYF
TGCGCCAGCAGCCAAGATCGGGGAGGAGCTGGAAACACCATATATTTT
>.|TRBJ1-5|TRBV5-8|.
CASSRYRGADQPQHF
TGTGCCAGCAGCCGTTATCGGGGGGCCGATCAGCCCCAGCATTTT
>.|TRBJ2-3|TRBV5-1|.
CASSFRDITDTQYF
TGCGCCAGCAGCTTCAGGGACATCACAGATACGCAGTATTTT
>.|TRBJ1-2|TRBV7-9|TRBD1
CASSLGQGSGYTF
TGTGCCAGCAGCTTAGGACAGGGGTCTGGCTACACCTTC
>few|TRBJ1-5|TRBV2|.
CASLAEQGQPQHF
TGTGCCTCGTTGGCAGAGCAGGGTCAGCCCCAGCATTTT
>.|TRBJ2-1|TRBV10-1|TRBD2
CASSRTSGALDEQFF
TGCGCCAGCAGCAGGACTAGCGGGGCCTTGGATGAGCAGTTCTTC
>.|TRBJ2-2|TRBV5-4|TRBD2
CASSSPKSGGNTGELFF
TGTGCCAGCAGCTCCCCGAAAAGCGGGGGGAACACCGGGGAGCTGTTTTTT
>.|TRBJ1-2|TRBV6-5|.
CASSYWKDSALGYTF
TGTGCCAGCAGTTACTGGAAAGACAGTGCCCTGGGCTACACCTTC
>.|TRBJ1-2|TRBV5-4|.
CASSLAVGPPGGGYTF
TGTGCCAGCAGCTTGGCCGTCGGGCCGCCGGGGGGTGGCTACACCTTC
>.|TRBJ2-3|TRBV2|.
CASRARGDTQYF
TGTGCCAGCAGAGCCCGGGGGGATACGCAGTATTTT
>.|TRBJ1-5|TRBV6-2/TRBV6-3|TRBD1
CASSPDRGGQPQHF
TGTGCCAGCAGCCCTGACAGGGGTGGTCAGCCCCAGCATTTT
>.|TRBJ1-5|TRBV6-1|.
CASSEVHNFGNQPQHF
TGTGCCAGCAGTGAAGTTCACAATTTTGGCAATCAGCCCCAGCATTTT
>.|TRBJ2-6|TRBV4-2|.
CASSQDHSGANVLTF
TGTGCCAGCAGCCAAGACCACTCTGGGGCCAACGTCCTGACTTTC
>.|TRBJ2-2|TRBV7-3|.
CASSPTVQNTGELFF
TGTGCCAGCAGCCCGACAGTGCAGAACACCGGGGAGCTGTTTTTT
>.|TRBJ1-2|TRBV7-2|.
CASSKSRTYYGYTF
TGTGCCAGCAGCAAGTCAAGGACTTACTATGGCTACACCTTC
>.|TRBJ1-5|TRBV28|.
CASSEGSQPQHF
TGTGCCAGCAGTGAAGGGAGTCAGCCCCAGCATTTT
>.|TRBJ2-7|TRBV4-1|.
CASSQEPVAYEQYF
TGCGCCAGCAGCCAAGAGCCAGTTGCCTACGAGCAGTACTTC
>few|TRBJ2-5|TRBV28|.
CASSLPSFRRYQETQYF
TGTGCCAGCAGTCTACCCTCATTCCGGAGGTACCAAGAGACCCAGTACTTC
>.|TRBJ2-1|TRBV7-8|TRBD1
CASSARDRGRGEQFF
TGTGCCAGCAGCGCCCGGGACAGGGGAAGGGGTGAGCAGTTCTTC
>.|TRBJ1-2|TRBV6-5|.
CASITSRGGYTF
TGTGCCAGCATAACCTCGAGAGGAGGCTACACCTTC
>.|TRBJ1-6|TRBV3-1/TRBV3-2|TRBD1
CASSRLGTGGNSPLHF
TGTGCCAGCAGCCGACTGGGGACAGGGGGTAATTCACCCCTCCACTTT
>.|TRBJ1-1|TRBV6-5|.
CASSYSGGIALRAFF
TGTGCCAGCAGTTACTCAGGCGGGATTGCCTTGAGAGCTTTCTTT
>.|TRBJ1-2|TRBV6-6|.
CASGQSGYTF
TGTGCCTCAGGGCAAAGCGGCTACACCTTC
>.|TRBJ2-1|TRBV6-2/TRBV6-3|TRBD2
CASSHPPRLAGSYNEQFF
TGTGCCAGCAGTCATCCTCCTAGACTAGCCGGCTCCTACAATGAGCAGTTCTTC
>.|TRBJ1-3|TRBV18|.
CASSHGRQFGNTIYF
TGTGCCAGCTCACACGGGCGACAGTTTGGAAACACCATATATTTT
>.|TRBJ1-2|TRBV6-5|.
CASSPSANYGYTF
TGTGCCAGCAGCCCCAGCGCTAACTATGGCTACACCTTC
>few|TRBJ1-1|TRBV4-3|.
CASSQATNWQVNTEAFF
TGCGCCAGCAGCCAAGCCACCAATTGGCAGGTGAACACTGAAGCTTTCTTT
>.|TRBJ2-5|TRBV7-2|.
CASSPDRFQETQYF
TGTGCCAGCAGCCCAGACAGGTTCCAAGAGACCCAGTACTTC
>.|TRBJ1-1|TRBV6-5|TRBD1
CASSLILTGGDTEAFF
TGTGCCAGCAGTTTGATCCTGACAGGGGGGGACACTGAAGCTTTCTTT
>.|TRBJ1-1|TRBV3-1/TRBV3-2|.
CATQLTGNTEAFF
TGTGCCACCCAACTTACAGGGAACACTGAAGCTTTCTTT
>once|TRBJ1-6|TRBV2|.
CASSDVAGVSPLHF
TGTGCCAGCAGTGATGTGGCAGGGGTGTCACCCCTCCACTTT
>.|TRBJ1-2|TRBV5-4|.
CASSWERQSYGYTF
TGTGCCAGCAGCTGGGAGAGGCAGTCTTATGGCTACACCTTC
>.|TRBJ1-3|TRBV7-9|.
CASRGYDRTSGNTIYF
TGTGCCAGCAGGGGATACGACAGGACCTCTGGAAACACCATATATTTT
>.|TRBJ1-1|TRBV9|TRBD1
CASSVSGTVTNTEAFF
TGTGCCAGCAGCGTTTCAGGGACAGTAACGAACACTGAAGCTTTCTTT
>.|TRBJ2-1|TRBV27|TRBD2
CASSSPRQRGRTYNEQFF
TGTGCCAGCAGTTCACCCAGACAGCGGGGGAGAACGTACAATGAGCAGTTCTTC
>.|TRBJ2-1|TRBV10-3|TRBD2
CAITRTSGGNNEQFF
TGTGCCATCACCCGAACTAGCGGGGGAAACAATGAGCAGTTCTTC
>.|TRBJ2-1|TRBV14|TRBD2
CASSHPGLAGGFLSEEQFF
TGTGCCAGCAGCCACCCGGGACTAGCGGGGGGCTTTCTCTCGGAGGAGCAGTTCTTC